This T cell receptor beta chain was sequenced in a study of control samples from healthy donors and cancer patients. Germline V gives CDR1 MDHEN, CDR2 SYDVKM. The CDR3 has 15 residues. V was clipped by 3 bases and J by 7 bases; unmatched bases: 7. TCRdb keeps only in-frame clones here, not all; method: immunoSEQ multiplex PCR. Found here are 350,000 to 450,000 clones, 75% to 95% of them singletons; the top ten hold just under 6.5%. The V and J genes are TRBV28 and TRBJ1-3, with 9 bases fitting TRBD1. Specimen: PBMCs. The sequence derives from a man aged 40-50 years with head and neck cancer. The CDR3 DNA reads TGTGCCAGCAGTTTTAGTGGACAGGGGAGTAACACCATATATTTT. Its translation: CASSFSGQGSNTIYF.